This TCR beta chain derives from a study of blood T cell repertoires in COVID-19. About the research overall: Among Cohort 3 donors, those recovered had two negative PCRs, clearance, or symptom resolution. PBMCs, B-cell-depleted T cells, or T cells provided the cDNA or gDNA that made up the material.

Participants reported their clinical history, and cohort assignment relied on those reports. In the original analysis: Amplified reference gene primers provided the basis for estimating nucleated cell counts. Assay: immunoSEQ multiplex PCR; the TCRdb copy retains only in-frame clones and omits some. V and J calls and clone size come straight from that table; D and trimming were deduced from the DNA. This table holds roughly 230,000 clones, around 87% found once. Trimming removed 2 bases from V and 0 bases from J, with 8 bases in between. This CDR3 has 15 amino acids. Germline-derived CDR1 and CDR2 are KGHDR and SFDVKD.

V gene TRBV24-1 combines with J gene TRBJ2-3; tentatively, D is TRBD2 (5 bases). This sequence was found in a man between 25 and 39 years old in a cohort exposed to, infected with or recovered from COVID-19 (not recorded which). The sequenced sample consisted of PBMCs or T cells enriched from blood (not recorded which). In DNA form, the CDR3 reads TGTGCCACCAGTGATTCCGGACTGAGCACAGATACGCAGTATTTT. Residues: CATSDSGLSTDTQYF.